This TCR beta chain was identified during a study of early T cells in non-severe SARS-CoV-2 infection. Study in general: Sequenced material consisted of bulk RNA (from unsorted whole blood), and chains were unpaired.

Germline-derived CDR1 and CDR2 are MNHEY and SVGAGI. Trimming shortened V by 0 bases and J by 1 base, and 12 bases separated the two germline ends. The CDR3 length is 16 residues. In this sample, this clonotype turned up many times. One entry per CDR3 protein results from TCRdb running MiXCR on the 5' RACE reads. The repertoire includes 50,000 to 70,000 distinct CDR3 sequences, approximately 13% of them detected once, and under 4.5% sits in the top ten. This TCR was recovered from an adult who was a healthcare worker with PCR-confirmed SARS-CoV-2 infection or an uninfected control (not recorded which). The specimen sequenced was whole blood. The rearrangement uses TRBV6-5 and TRBJ1-1; no firm D call. This CDR3 is CASSYSAPVPNTEAFF. For the CDR3, the DNA is TGTGCCAGCAGTTACTCGGCCCCCGTGCCGAACACTGAAGCTTTCTTT.